These 5 T cell receptor beta chains share one sample of origin, sequenced in a study of blood T cell repertoires in COVID-19. Profiling relied on immunoSEQ multiplex PCR, and the TCRdb table lists in-frame clones only, not all of them. Counted here are approximately 120,000 clones, less than 85% occurring once; the ten biggest clones make up roughly 4.7%. Material for sequencing was peripheral blood. Receptors originate from a human donor in a cohort sampled during active or convalescent COVID-19.

The genes are TRBV2 and TRBJ1-5; D gene unclear. The CDR3 totals 14 residues. V lost 8 bases to trimming and J lost 0 bases, with 11 bases between them. Germline assignment: CDR1 SNHLY and CDR2 FYNNEI. CDR3 in amino acids: CASGWRYSNQPQHF. The CDR3 DNA follows: TGTGCCAGCGGGTGGAGGTATAGCAATCAGCCCCAGCATTTT.

This clone is a singleton in its sample. The chain has TRBV9 and TRBJ1-1; D is uncertain. The ends were cut back, 0 bases at V and 5 bases at J, with 8 bases in the middle. CDR1 and CDR2 (germline): SGDLS, YYNGEE. There are 13 residues in the CDR3. CDR3 sequence reads: CASSVEYFTEAFF. The DNA for the CDR3 is TGTGCCAGCAGCGTAGAGTACTTTACTGAAGCTTTCTTT.

The genes are TRBV2 and TRBJ2-2; 8 bases are a match to TRBD2. There are 14 residues in the CDR3. V lost 10 bases and J lost 4; bases outside the gene matches: 8. The germline gives CDR1 SNHLY, CDR2 FYNNEI. The CDR3 DNA reads TGTGCCACCAAAACCGGGACTAGCACCGGGGAGCTGTTTTTT. Its translation is CATKTGTSTGELFF.

The rearrangement links TRBV9 to TRBJ1-3; a possible D gene is TRBD1 (6 bases). The CDR3 is 15 residues long. With 2 bases removed from V and 0 bases from J, the gap between germline ends came to 9 bases. CDR1 SGDLS and CDR2 YYNGEE come from the germline V gene. CDR3 sequence reads: CASSVGQSSGNTIYF. In DNA, the CDR3 is TGTGCCAGCAGCGTCGGACAGAGCTCTGGAAACACCATATATTTT.

This sequence joins TRBV7-9 and TRBJ1-2; no clear D. V dropped 1 base and J dropped 8 bases, with 11 bases sitting between them. The CDR3 is 13 amino acids. The V gene's germline CDR1 is SEHNR and CDR2 FQNEAQ (reference sequence). The CDR3 DNA follows: TGTGCCAGCAGCTTAGATATACAGCTGGGCTACACCTTC. As protein: CASSLDIQLGYTF.